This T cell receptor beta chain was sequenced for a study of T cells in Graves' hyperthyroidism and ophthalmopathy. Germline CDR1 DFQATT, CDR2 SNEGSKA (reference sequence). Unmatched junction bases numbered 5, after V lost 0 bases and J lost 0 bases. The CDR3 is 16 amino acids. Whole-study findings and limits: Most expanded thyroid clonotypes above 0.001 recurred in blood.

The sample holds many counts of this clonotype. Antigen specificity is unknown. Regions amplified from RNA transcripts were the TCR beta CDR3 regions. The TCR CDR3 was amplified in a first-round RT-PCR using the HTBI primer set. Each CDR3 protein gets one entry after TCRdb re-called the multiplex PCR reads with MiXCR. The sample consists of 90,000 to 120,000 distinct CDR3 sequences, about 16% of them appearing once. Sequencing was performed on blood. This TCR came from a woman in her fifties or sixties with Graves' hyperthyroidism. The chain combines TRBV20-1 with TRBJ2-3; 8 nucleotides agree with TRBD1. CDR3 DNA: TGCAGTGCTAGAGATCCAGGGGGCTCGAGCACAGATACGCAGTATTTT. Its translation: CSARDPGGSSTDTQYF.